The sequence of this T cell receptor (beta chain) was determined in a study of PD-L1 blockade in urothelial cancer. Background on the study: In the patient group, about 85% of the roughly 29 were males with bladder-origin urothelial cancer. Blood was evaluated 3 weeks (second dose) and 6 weeks after therapy began.

Germline CDR1 and CDR2: SGHNT and YYREEE (reference sequence). The length of the CDR3 is 15 residues. V lost 0 bases and J lost 1; bases outside the gene matches: 3. Clones were read by immunoSEQ multiplex PCR, and TCRdb kept only the in-frame ones, dropping some. This table has 71,000 or so clones, around nine tenths appearing once. Patients suffered from locally advanced or metastatic urothelial carcinoma. The clonotype was recovered from a man aged 60 to 69 with urothelial cancer. This sample comprised PBMCs, obtained around atezolizumab (anti-PD-L1) treatment. The chain couples TRBV5-4 to TRBJ2-7; 8 bases agree with TRBD1. The CDR3 is CASSLGQGPSYEQYF. The DNA for the CDR3 is TGTGCCAGCAGCTTGGGACAGGGGCCTTCCTACGAGCAGTACTTC.